This T cell receptor (beta chain) was identified in a study of cytomegalovirus exposure and HLA in healthy donors. In the case of this clone: Its specificity is not known.

This CDR3 has 14 amino acids. Losses at the gene ends were 5 bases for V and 0 bases for J; bases not matched to a gene: 3. Germline CDR1 reads SNHLY; CDR2 reads FYNNEI. The PCR made use of 60 Vbeta and 13 Jbeta primers. Assay: immunoSEQ multiplex PCR; the TCRdb copy retains only in-frame clones and omits some. The profile covers 200,000 to 250,000 clones, with 75% appearing a single time and 1.5% to 2% taken by the ten largest. General study points: Analyses of presence/absence relied on an assumption of roughly uniform sequencing depth across donors. A later analysis by the authors found several of the most significant clusters apparently linked to common viral pathogens.

The J gene is TRBJ1-1, the V gene TRBV2; 7 bases fit TRBD1. The sequencing sample was made of PBMCs. This TCR was recovered from a woman aged 25 to 39 in good health and CMV-seronegative. Here the CDR3 reads CASSLQGLNTEAFF. The CDR3 region has the DNA TGTGCCAGCAGTTTACAGGGGTTGAACACTGAAGCTTTCTTT. The full variable domain, with the rest looked up from reference TRBV2 and TRBJ1-1, is EPEVTQTPSHQVTQMGQEVILRCVPISNHLYFYWYRQILGQKVEFLVSFYNNEISEKSEIFDDQFSVERPDGSNFTLKIRSTKLEDSAMYFCASSLQGLNTEAFFGQGTRLTVV.